This T cell receptor beta chain is drawn from a study of blood T cell repertoires in COVID-19. The wider study: COVID-19 samples collected from the United States, Italy and Spain covered acute and convalescent phases. Sample material is recorded as cDNA or gDNA derived from T cells, B-cell-depleted T cells, or PBMCs.

The V gene end was trimmed by 4 bases and the J gene end by 8 bases; junction bases not matched to a gene: 6. CDR3 length: 13 amino acids. CDR1 and CDR2 from the germline V gene are SGHRS and YFSETQ. Under the authors' procedure: Estimation of nucleated cell counts relied on the amplification of reference gene primers. Profiling relied on immunoSEQ multiplex PCR, and the TCRdb table lists in-frame clones only, not all of them. V, J and clone size derive from that table, while D and trimming were established from the DNA sequence. Among some 400,000 clones listed, more than 65% were seen once. The chain is built from TRBV5-1 and TRBJ2-1, with 7 nucleotides matching TRBD1. Source material: peripheral blood. The origin of this receptor is a human donor with acute or convalescent COVID-19. The donor label of this sample is uncertain. The CDR3, as DNA: TGCGCCAGCAGCCCGACAGGGTTTCATGAGCAGTTCTTC. Its protein product is CASSPTGFHEQFF.